The 21 T cell receptor beta chains below come from one sample, sequenced in a study of T cells in Graves' hyperthyroidism and ophthalmopathy. TCR beta CDR3 region amplification was performed from RNA transcripts. TCR CDR3 regions were first amplified by RT-PCR with HTBI primers. MiXCR, applied by TCRdb to the multiplex PCR reads, yields one record per CDR3 protein. This repertoire shows some 600,000 distinct CDR3 sequences, approximately 15% found once; its top ten account for 5.8%. Sequences were obtained from blood. These receptors all stem from a woman in her twenties or thirties with Graves' hyperthyroidism that later progressed to Graves' ophthalmopathy.

This clonotype was observed at least ten times. V gene TRBV6-1 combines with J gene TRBJ2-5; TRBD1 might be the D (6 bases). The V end was cut by 3 bases, the J end by 4 bases, with 12 bases between. Germline V CDR1 and CDR2: MNHNS, SASEGT. The CDR3 spans 14 residues. The CDR3, as DNA: TGTGCCAGCAGTGACAGGGGTCGAGGAGAGACCCAGTACTTC. Protein: CASSDRGRGETQYF.

This clonotype was seen at least ten times. This rearrangement joins TRBV28 to TRBJ1-1; weak D call: TRBD1 (6 bases). Germline V CDR1 and CDR2: MDHEN, SYDVKM. V dropped 6 bases and J dropped 4 bases, with 12 bases sitting between them. This CDR3 region has 13 residues. CDR3 in DNA: TGTGCCAGCAGCACAGGGTGGGGCACTGAAGCTTTCTTT. This translates into CASSTGWGTEAFF.

With respect to this clonotype: A clone one base away is much larger, so this may be a read error. The rearrangement links TRBV3-1 to TRBJ2-1; no definite D call. Judging by the DNA end, TRBJ2-7 fits better; the J call may be wrong. Germline lookup yields CDR1 LGHDT and CDR2 YNNKEL (reference sequence). The CDR3 sequence is 13 residues long. The CDR3 is CASSQDGRNEQYF. CDR3 nucleotides: TGTGCCAGCAGCCAAGATGGACGCAATGAGCAGTACTTC.

Ten or more counts support this clonotype. V is TRBV27 and J is TRBJ2-7; D perhaps matches TRBD2 (5 bases). V lost 7 bases and J lost 6, with 16 bases in between. The CDR3 runs to 13 residues. CDR1 and CDR2 (germline): MNHEY, SMNVEV (reference sequence). The CDR3 here is CASTDGAGGEQYF. The CDR3, as DNA: TGTGCCAGCACCGATGGAGCTGGAGGCGAGCAGTACTTC.

This clonotype was detected many times. The chain uses TRBV12-3 or TRBV12-4 and TRBJ1-4; 8 bases agree with TRBD1. With 6 bases clipped from V and 2 bases from J, the junction kept 8 bases outside the gene matches. The CDR3 contains 16 residues. The DNA of the CDR3 is TGTGCCAGCAGGACAGGGGTGGGTGCGACTAATGAAAAACTGTTTTTT. As protein: CASRTGVGATNEKLFF.

The sample holds a few counts of this clonotype. The rearrangement joins TRBV6-1 to TRBJ2-1; TRBD2 agrees at 7 bases. The CDR3 is 18 amino acids. The J segment lost 9 bases and the V segment lost 4 bases, leaving 21 bases of the junction unmatched. The germline gives CDR1 MNHNS, CDR2 SASEGT. CDR3 in amino acids: CASSGVKAGEMGVIEQFF. CDR3 nucleotides: TGTGCCAGCAGTGGAGTCAAGGCGGGAGAGATGGGTGTGATTGAGCAGTTCTTC.

Many counts were recorded for this clonotype. V and J are TRBV11-2 and TRBJ2-5, with 11 bases matching TRBD2. The germline CDR1 and CDR2 sequences are SGHAT and FQNNGV. V lost 3 bases, J lost 5 bases, and 2 bases stayed unmatched. The CDR3 consists of 14 residues. CDR3 in amino acids: CASSFSSGRETQYF. The CDR3 DNA reads TGTGCCAGCAGCTTTTCTAGCGGGAGGGAGACCCAGTACTTC.

Worth noting for this clonotype: At one boundary the junction diverges from the germline segment, which might be a read error. CDR3 nucleotides: TGTGCCTGGAGTGTAGGAGCAGATTCTAGCACAGGTACGCAGTATTTT. As protein: CAWSVGADSSTGTQYF. The chain has TRBV30 and TRBJ2-3; D may be TRBD1 or TRBD2 (5 bases each). The CDR3 is made up of 16 amino acids. Per germline, CDR1 GTSNPN and CDR2 SVGIG (reference sequence).

The sample holds many counts of this clonotype. CDR3: CASSFQDQETQYF. CDR3 bases: TGTGCCAGCAGCTTCCAGGACCAAGAGACCCAGTACTTC. The J gene is TRBJ2-5, the V gene TRBV11-2, with D uncertain. This CDR3 spans 13 amino acids. Trimming took 3 bases from V and 0 from J, leaving 5 bases between them. CDR1 and CDR2 (germline): SGHAT, FQNNGV.

Comment on this clonotype: The germline gene is not matched at one end of the junction; a read error may be the cause. CDR3: CVSSQFNTYEQYF. The CDR3 DNA is TGTGTCAGCAGCCAATTTAACACCTACGAGCAGTACTTC. This chain links TRBV14 with TRBJ2-7; D uncertain. CDR3 length: 13 amino acids. Germline V gene data show CDR1 as SGHDN and CDR2 as FVKESK.

This clonotype was recorded at least ten times. J is TRBJ1-1 and V is TRBV12-5, with D hard to call. The V end lost 0 bases, the J end lost 5 bases, and 19 bases lay between the germline ends. Germline loops: CDR1 LGHNT, CDR2 FRNRAP. The CDR3 is 17 amino acids. CDR3 nucleotide sequence: TGTGCTAGTGGTTTGGTACGATTTGAGGCTGAGAGTACTGAAGCTTTCTTT. It codes for CASGLVRFEAESTEAFF.

The rearrangement uses TRBV11-3 and TRBJ2-2; D gene ambiguous. Trimming shortened V by 6 bases and J by 7 bases, and 6 bases separated the two germline ends. CDR1 and CDR2 from the germline V gene are SGHNT and YENEEA. This CDR3 comprises 11 residues. CDR3 in amino acids: CASRGGGELFF. The CDR3 nucleotides are TGTGCCAGCAGGGGTGGCGGGGAGCTGTTTTTT.

This clonotype has only a few counts. This chain links TRBV20-1 with TRBJ2-7, with a possible D match to TRBD1 (5 bases). The CDR3 is 14 amino acids. Germline CDR1 and CDR2: DFQATT and SNEGSKA (reference sequence). The ends were cut back, 3 bases at V and 0 bases at J, with 12 bases in the middle. The CDR3 here is CSASGYRHSYEQYF. The CDR3 DNA reads as TGCAGTGCTAGTGGGTACAGGCACTCCTACGAGCAGTACTTC.

This clonotype occurred many times. The chain couples TRBV11-2 to TRBJ1-1, with D unclear. Germline CDR1 reads SGHAT; CDR2 reads FQNNGV. CDR3 length: 12 residues. V lost 3 bases and J lost 5, with 7 bases in between. Written as DNA, the CDR3 is TGTGCCAGCAGCTTTTCAGTAACTGAAGCTTTCTTT. Translation gives CASSFSVTEAFF.

This clonotype was seen at least ten times. This chain joins TRBV28 and TRBJ2-7; D may be TRBD1 (6 bases). The CDR3 has 14 residues. The germline V gene has CDR1 MDHEN and CDR2 SYDVKM. Deletions cut 7 bases from V and 5 bases from J, with 18 bases between. The CDR3 reads CASNSYRVFHEQYF. CDR3 sequence (DNA): TGTGCCAGCAATTCATACAGGGTATTCCACGAGCAGTACTTC.

The chain links TRBV12-3 or TRBV12-4 to TRBJ2-5; 7 positions match TRBD2. This CDR3 is 17 amino acids long. Unmatched junction bases numbered 19, after V lost 7 bases and J lost 5 bases. CDR3 coding DNA: TGTGCCAGCAACTCTTTTCCCCGCGGGAGTCGCAAGGAGACCCAGTACTTC. It translates to CASNSFPRGSRKETQYF.

This clonotype has ten or more counts. This rearrangement joins TRBV5-1 to TRBJ2-5; D is ambiguous. CDR1 and CDR2 from the germline V gene are SGHRS and YFSETQ. Between the trimmed V and J ends, which lost 3 bases and 4 bases, there was a span of 10 bases. CDR3 size: 13 residues. CDR3 sequence reads: CASSSHETETQYF. CDR3 in DNA: TGCGCCAGCAGCTCCCATGAGACAGAGACCCAGTACTTC.

CDR3 sequence (DNA): TGTGCCAGTAGTATCCCCCAGGGGCGGGGAGTTCCAGATACGCAGTATTTT. Translation gives CASSIPQGRGVPDTQYF. The chain joins TRBV19 to TRBJ2-3, with D perhaps assigned TRBD1 or TRBD2 (6 bases each). There are 17 residues in the CDR3. The germline V and J ends were trimmed by 3 bases and 4 bases, with 20 bases remaining between them. CDR1 is LNHDA, CDR2 SQIVND, per germline (reference sequence).

This clonotype was detected ten times or more. A junction boundary mismatches the germline segment, possibly from a read error. Written as DNA, the CDR3 is TGTGCCAGCAGCAAAGAGCTCGCGGGCTCCCACGAGCAGTACTTC. Translating gives CASSKELAGSHEQYF. The chain couples TRBV11-2 to TRBJ2-7; D is perhaps TRBD2 (5 bases). The CDR3 covers 15 residues. Germline values: CDR1 SGHAT, CDR2 FQNNGV. The complete variable domain, with remaining parts taken from reference TRBV11-2 and TRBJ2-7, reads EAGVAQSPRYKIIEKRQSVAFWCNPISGHATLYWYQQILGQGPKLLIQFQNNGVVDDSQLPKDRFSAERLKGVDSTLKIQPAKLEDSAVYLCASSKELAGSHEQYFGPGTRLTVT.

There are many counts of this clonotype. The chain is built from TRBV9 and TRBJ1-2; 11 nucleotides line up with TRBD1. The V gene end was trimmed by 4 bases and the J gene end by 8 bases; junction bases not matched to a gene: 4. CDR1 and CDR2 (germline): SGDLS, YYNGEE. This CDR3 contains 13 residues. The CDR3 region has the DNA TGTGCCAGCAGCCGGACAGGGGGCTTCGGCTACACCTTC. It codes for CASSRTGGFGYTF.

The chain is built from TRBV4-2 and TRBJ1-6, with D uncertain. Germline V gives CDR1 LGHNA, CDR2 YNFKEQ. V was clipped by 0 bases and J by 9 bases, with 9 bases between them. This CDR3 comprises 14 residues. CDR3 sequence (DNA): TGTGCCAGCAGCCAAGATAAAAATGGTTCACCCCTCCACTTT. Protein: CASSQDKNGSPLHF.